A single sample gave rise to the 24 T cell receptor beta chains below, sequenced in a study of T cell responses to AZD1222 COVID-19 vaccine. Data came from immunoSEQ multiplex PCR; TCRdb stores just in-frame clones and leaves some out. Here the sample spans 100,000 to 150,000 clones, roughly 84% being singletons. The sequencing used peripheral blood, collected on day 0 of AZD1222 vaccination. Every receptor here comes from an adult in good health.

The J gene is TRBJ1-2, the V gene TRBV5-1; 10 bases map to TRBD1. With V trimmed by 4 bases and J by 7 bases, 4 bases remained unmatched. The length of the CDR3 is 13 residues. Germline CDR1 and CDR2: SGHRS and YFSETQ. In DNA form, the CDR3 reads TGCGCCAGCAGCACGGGACAGGGGACTGGCTACACCTTC. Protein product: CASSTGQGTGYTF.

This chain connects TRBV9 to TRBJ1-1, with 12 bases matching TRBD1. This CDR3 region has 14 residues. The junction had 8 bases not matched to a gene; V was cut back by 7 bases and J by 7 bases. Per the germline V gene, CDR1 is SGDLS and CDR2 is YYNGEE. CDR3 nucleotides: TGTGCCAGCGCTACCGGGACAGGGGGCTTTGAAGCTTTCTTT. Translating it yields CASATGTGGFEAFF.

Written as DNA, the CDR3 is TGTGCCAGCAGTCCCGCAGATACGCAGTATTTT. It encodes CASSPADTQYF. The V gene is TRBV7-9, the J gene TRBJ2-3; D gene unclear. CDR3 size: 11 residues. From germline, CDR1 is SEHNR and CDR2 FQNEAQ (reference sequence). Trimming removed 6 bases from V and 4 bases from J, with 5 bases in between.

The chain combines TRBV6-5 with TRBJ2-1; the D gene is possibly TRBD2 (7 bases). The CDR3 is 13 residues long. CDR1 MNHEY and CDR2 SVGAGI come from the germline V gene. The V and J ends lost 11 bases and 2 bases respectively, with 13 bases between them. The CDR3 spells CAGRGATYNEQFF. In nucleotides, the CDR3 is TGTGCCGGCCGGGGGGCCACCTACAATGAGCAGTTCTTC.

The chain links TRBV3-1 (or the pseudogene TRBV3-2) to TRBJ1-3; D possibly corresponds to TRBD1 (6 bases). Trimming stripped 1 base from V and 9 bases from J, with 10 bases between. Germline assignment: CDR1 LGHDT and CDR2 YNNKEL (reference sequence). This CDR3 comprises 13 residues. The CDR3 nucleotides are TGTGCCAGCAGCCAAGCTGAGGGGGGCACCATATATTTT. The encoded protein is CASSQAEGGTIYF.

The J gene is TRBJ2-2, the V gene TRBV29-1; a possible D gene is TRBD1 (5 bases). Germline-derived CDR1 and CDR2 are SQVTM and ANQGSEA. The V end lost 3 bases, the J end lost 0 bases, and 11 bases lay between the germline ends. This CDR3 spans 15 amino acids. CDR3 loop: CSVEGLHSNTGELFF. DNA for the CDR3: TGCAGCGTTGAGGGGCTCCACTCGAACACCGGGGAGCTGTTTTTT.

The chain links TRBV19 to TRBJ1-6; D remains unclear. Trimming stripped 6 bases from V and 0 bases from J, with 9 bases between. CDR3 length: 15 residues. Germline loops: CDR1 LNHDA, CDR2 SQIVND (reference sequence). CDR3 region: CASRWASSYNSPLHF. The CDR3 coding sequence is TGTGCCAGTAGGTGGGCAAGCTCCTATAATTCACCCCTCCACTTT.

The genes are TRBV10-3 and TRBJ1-1; a weak D match, TRBD1 (5 bases). The length of the CDR3 is 12 residues. Germline CDR1 ENHRY, CDR2 SYGVKD. The ends were cut back, 8 bases at V and 1 base at J, with 8 bases in the middle. The CDR3 sequence is CAIGGRNTEAFF. The CDR3 nucleotides read TGTGCCATCGGGGGGAGGAACACTGAAGCTTTCTTT.

V is TRBV7-2 and J is TRBJ2-3, with 8 bases that match TRBD2. Trimming cost V 3 bases and J 2 bases; bases outside gene matches: 4. From germline, CDR1 is SGHTA and CDR2 FQGNSA. This CDR3 contains 15 residues. The CDR3 bases are TGTGCCAGCAGCTTTAGCGGGGACAACACAGATACGCAGTATTTT. It translates to CASSFSGDNTDTQYF. Full variable domain (outside the CDR3, taken from reference TRBV7-2 and TRBJ2-3): GAGVSQSPSNKVTEKGKDVELRCDPISGHTALYWYRQSLGQGLEFLIYFQGNSAPDKSGLPSDRFSAERTGGSVSTLTIQRTQQEDSAVYLCASSFSGDNTDTQYFGPGTRLTVL.

The V call is TRBV27, the J call TRBJ1-2; 10 nucleotides match TRBD1. Germline V gives CDR1 MNHEY, CDR2 SMNVEV (reference sequence). This CDR3 contains 15 residues. Trimming removed 2 bases from V and 5 bases from J; junction bases left unmatched: 5. CDR3 nucleotides: TGTGCCAGCAGTTTAGGGGGGACAGGGGTTTATGGCTACACCTTC. Translated: CASSLGGTGVYGYTF.

The rearrangement links TRBV5-6 to TRBJ2-5, with D uncertain. This CDR3 has 13 amino acids. V was cut by 4 bases and J by 1 base, with 8 bases left in between. Germline V lookup: CDR1 SGHDT, CDR2 YYEEEE. The CDR3 reads CASSRSPQETQYF. As DNA, the CDR3 is TGTGCCAGCAGCCGCTCCCCCCAAGAGACCCAGTACTTC. Full variable domain (remainder filled in from reference TRBV5-6 and TRBJ2-5): DAGVTQSPTHLIKTRGQQVTLRCSPKSGHDTVSWYQQALGQGPQFIFQYYEEEERQRGNFPDRFSGHQFPNYSSELNVNALLLGDSALYLCASSRSPQETQYFGPGTRLLVL.

The genes are TRBV18 and TRBJ1-5, with D tentatively TRBD1 (6 bases). Germline V CDR1 and CDR2: KGHSH, LQKENI. The V end lost 6 bases, the J end lost 4 bases, and 10 bases lay between the germline ends. The CDR3 contains 13 residues. CDR3 nucleotides: TGTGCCAGCTCCGACAGGTTAAATCAGCCCCAGCATTTT. Translation: CASSDRLNQPQHF. Full variable domain (remainder filled in from reference TRBV18 and TRBJ1-5): NAGVMQNPRHLVRRRGQEARLRCSPMKGHSHVYWYRQLPEEGLKFMVYLQKENIIDESGMPKERFSAEFPKEGPSILRIQQVVRGDSAAYFCASSDRLNQPQHFGDGTRLSIL.

This clone was found once. The J gene is TRBJ2-3, the V gene TRBV24-1; D is undetermined. The CDR3 is 15 amino acids. From germline, CDR1 is KGHDR and CDR2 SFDVKD. Trimming stripped 7 bases from V and 0 bases from J, with 13 bases between. The CDR3 loop reads CATSPSSGSTDTQYF. The CDR3 DNA reads as TGTGCCACCAGCCCTAGTTCGGGTAGCACAGATACGCAGTATTTT.

Only a few counts were recorded for this clone. The chain links TRBV11-2 to TRBJ2-2; TRBD1 matches 7 bases. The CDR3 has 14 amino acids. V gave up 5 bases and J gave up 6 bases; unmatched junction bases: 6. Germline V gene data show CDR1 as SGHAT and CDR2 as FQNNGV. CDR3 DNA sequence: TGTGCCAGCAGCCCGGGACAGTTCGCCGGGGAGCTGTTTTTT. Protein product: CASSPGQFAGELFF.

The chain combines TRBV6-2 or TRBV6-3 with TRBJ1-5, with 11 bases matching TRBD1. CDR3 length: 16 amino acids. Looked up from germline, CDR1 is MNHEY and CDR2 is SVGEGT. Trimming removed 0 bases from V and 7 bases from J; junction bases left unmatched: 5. The DNA of the CDR3 is TGTGCCAGCAGTTACTCGGACGGGACAGGGGGACAGCCCCAGCATTTT. It is translated as CASSYSDGTGGQPQHF.

Only one count was recorded for this clone. V and J are TRBV6-5 and TRBJ1-1; D remains ambiguous. This CDR3 region has 13 residues. CDR1 is MNHEY and CDR2 is SVGAGI in the germline V gene. The germline V and J ends were trimmed by 5 bases and 1 base, with 8 bases remaining between them. Written as DNA, the CDR3 is TGTGCCAGCAGTCCCCCGCCGAACACTGAAGCTTTCTTT. Its translation: CASSPPPNTEAFF.

This rearrangement joins TRBV10-1 to TRBJ1-1; D remains ambiguous. Trimming removed 4 bases from V and 1 base from J, with 1 base in between. The CDR3 has 11 amino acids. Looked up from germline, CDR1 is WNHNN and CDR2 is SYGVQD (reference sequence). As DNA, the CDR3 is TGCGCCAGCAGTGGGAACACTGAAGCTTTCTTT. It translates to CASSGNTEAFF.

This rearrangement joins TRBV5-1 to TRBJ1-6; possible D gene TRBD1, 6 bases. V lost 0 bases, J lost 5 bases, and 9 bases lay in between. Germline assignment: CDR1 SGHRS and CDR2 YFSETQ. CDR3 length equals 15 residues. The CDR3 loop reads CASSLENRDNSPLHF. CDR3 sequence (DNA): TGCGCCAGCAGCTTGGAGAACAGGGATAATTCACCCCTCCACTTT.

The chain combines TRBV6-5 with TRBJ1-1; D perhaps matches TRBD1 (6 bases). Germline V gives CDR1 MNHEY, CDR2 SVGAGI. The CDR3 sequence is 13 residues long. The V end lost 7 bases, the J end lost 3 bases, and 12 bases lay between the germline ends. CDR3 residues: CASTQGRYTEAFF. As DNA, the CDR3 is TGTGCCAGCACACAGGGTCGGTACACTGAAGCTTTCTTT.

This clone was seen a single time. V usage is TRBV3-1 (or the pseudogene TRBV3-2) and J usage is TRBJ1-1; 10 nucleotides line up with TRBD1. The CDR3 is 13 residues long. Trimming took 2 bases from V and 11 from J; bases not matched to a gene: 5. Germline V gene sequence: CDR1 LGHDT, CDR2 YNNKEL (reference sequence). In DNA form, the CDR3 reads TGTGCCAGCAGCCAACAAGGGACAGGGGATGCTTTCTTT. Translated: CASSQQGTGDAFF.

The rearrangement links TRBV5-1 to TRBJ1-2; D remains unclear. With 5 bases removed from V and 6 bases from J, the gap between germline ends came to 14 bases. The germline V gene has CDR1 SGHRS and CDR2 YFSETQ. The CDR3 runs 13 residues. The CDR3 DNA follows: TGCGCCAGCAGGGCTCGGACCGGGGATGGCTACACCTTC. This translates into CASRARTGDGYTF.

The chain links TRBV7-2 to TRBJ2-7; TRBD1 is a possible D gene (5 bases). V lost 1 base and J 3 bases, leaving 10 bases between the germline ends. This CDR3 is 14 amino acids long. Germline assignment: CDR1 SGHTA and CDR2 FQGNSA. CDR3 nucleotides: TGTGCCAGCAGCTTAGGTGGGGCCGGCTACGAGCAGTACTTC. As protein: CASSLGGAGYEQYF.

This chain joins TRBV11-2 and TRBJ1-1; D is undetermined. The length of the CDR3 is 13 residues. With 3 bases removed from V and 4 bases from J, the gap between germline ends came to 9 bases. Germline lookup yields CDR1 SGHAT and CDR2 FQNNGV. The CDR3 coding sequence is TGTGCCAGCAGCTTCGGACGGACCACTGAAGCTTTCTTT. It translates to CASSFGRTTEAFF.

The chain has TRBV3-1 (or the pseudogene TRBV3-2) and TRBJ1-2; possible D gene TRBD1, 5 bases. The CDR3 consists of 17 residues. The V and J ends lost 1 base and 0 bases respectively, with 15 bases between them. Germline CDR1 LGHDT, CDR2 YNNKEL (reference sequence). This CDR3 reads CASSQVPQGSTNYGYTF. As DNA, the CDR3 is TGTGCCAGCAGCCAAGTTCCCCAGGGATCAACTAACTATGGCTACACCTTC.